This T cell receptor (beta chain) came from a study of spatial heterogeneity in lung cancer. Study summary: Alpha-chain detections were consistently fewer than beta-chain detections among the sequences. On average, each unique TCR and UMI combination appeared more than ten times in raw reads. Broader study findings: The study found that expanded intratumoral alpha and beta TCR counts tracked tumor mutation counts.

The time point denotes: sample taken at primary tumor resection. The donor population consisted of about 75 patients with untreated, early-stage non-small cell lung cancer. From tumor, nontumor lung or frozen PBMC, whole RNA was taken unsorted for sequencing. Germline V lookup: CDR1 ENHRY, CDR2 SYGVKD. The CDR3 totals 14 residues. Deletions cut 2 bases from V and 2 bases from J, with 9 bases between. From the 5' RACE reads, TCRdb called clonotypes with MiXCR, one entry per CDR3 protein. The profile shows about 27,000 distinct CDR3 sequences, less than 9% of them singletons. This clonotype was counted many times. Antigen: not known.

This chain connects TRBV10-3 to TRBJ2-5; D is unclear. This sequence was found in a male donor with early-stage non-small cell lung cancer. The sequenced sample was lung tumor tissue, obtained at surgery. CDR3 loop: CAISERAAQETQYF. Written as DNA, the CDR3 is TGTGCCATCAGTGAGAGGGCAGCACAAGAGACCCAGTACTTC.